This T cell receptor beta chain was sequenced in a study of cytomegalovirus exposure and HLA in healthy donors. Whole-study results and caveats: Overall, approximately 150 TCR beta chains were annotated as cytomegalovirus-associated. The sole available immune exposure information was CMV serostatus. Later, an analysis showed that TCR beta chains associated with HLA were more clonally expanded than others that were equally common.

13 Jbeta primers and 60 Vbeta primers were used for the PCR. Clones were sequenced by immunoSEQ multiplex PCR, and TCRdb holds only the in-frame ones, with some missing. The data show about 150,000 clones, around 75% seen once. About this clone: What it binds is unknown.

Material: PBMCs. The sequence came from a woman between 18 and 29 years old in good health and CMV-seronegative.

DNA of the CDR3: TGTGCCAGCAGCTTAGCGGGGGACGGGACCCAGTACTTC. This encodes CASSLAGDGTQYF. This chain connects TRBV7-3 to TRBJ2-5; 7 nucleotides align to TRBD2. The CDR3 is made up of 13 amino acids. Germline V gives CDR1 SGHTA, CDR2 FQGTGA. After removal of 2 bases from V and 7 bases from J, the junction contained 4 bases not matched to a gene. Full variable domain (remainder filled in from reference TRBV7-3 and TRBJ2-5): GAGVSQTPSNKVTEKGKYVELRCDPISGHTALYWYRQSLGQGPEFLIYFQGTGAADDSGLPNDRFFAVRPEGSVSTLKIQRTERGDSAVYLCASSLAGDGTQYFGPGTRLLVL.